Each of the 30 T cell receptor beta chains below was sequenced from the same sample in a study of cytomegalovirus exposure and HLA in healthy donors. The primer mix had 60 Vbeta and 13 Jbeta primers. Data came from immunoSEQ multiplex PCR; TCRdb stores just in-frame clones and leaves some out. Of more than 95,000 clones in the sample, 10% were seen once. Sample: PBMCs. These receptors were taken from a man in his forties in good health and CMV-seropositive.

A few counts support this clone. The rearrangement joins TRBV11-2 to TRBJ2-5; D possibly corresponds to TRBD2 (7 bases). Trimming left V 6 bases short and J 5 bases short, with 16 bases between. The CDR3 sequence is 14 residues long. CDR1 and CDR2 (germline): SGHAT, FQNNGV. The CDR3 sequence is CASRPPWGGETQYF. In DNA form, the CDR3 reads TGTGCCAGCAGACCACCGTGGGGGGGCGAGACCCAGTACTTC.

The chain joins TRBV11-3 to TRBJ2-7; D possibly corresponds to TRBD1 (5 bases). The CDR3 sequence is 11 residues long. Germline V gene lookup returns CDR1 SGHNT and CDR2 YENEEA. Trimming cost V 3 bases and J 12 bases, with 12 bases left between them. CDR3 DNA sequence: TGTGCCAGCAGCTTGGGTAGGGGTTTGTACTTC. Residues: CASSLGRGLYF.

The CDR3 spells CASSPRLSVANEQFF. The CDR3 DNA reads as TGTGCCAGCAGTCCGCGCTTGAGCGTAGCAAATGAGCAGTTCTTC. The chain employs TRBV2 and TRBJ2-1; no firm D call. This CDR3 contains 15 residues. Trimming took off 5 bases at V and 7 bases at J, with 18 bases between the two ends. CDR1 and CDR2 (germline): SNHLY, FYNNEI.

This chain uses TRBV6-1 with TRBJ2-5; 10 bases align to TRBD2. TRBJ2-7 explains the end of the DNA better; the J call may be wrong. CDR3 length equals 15 residues. Per the germline V gene, CDR1 is MNHNS and CDR2 is SASEGT. The chain's CDR3 is CASTQSAGGPYEQYF. CDR3 DNA sequence: TGTGCCAGCACCCAGTCAGCGGGAGGGCCCTACGAGCAGTACTTC.

The genes are TRBV13 and TRBJ2-7; the D gene is possibly TRBD1 (5 bases). V lost 5 bases, J lost 6 bases, and 14 bases lay in between. The CDR3 has 13 amino acids. Germline V gene sequence: CDR1 PRHDT, CDR2 FYEKMQ (reference sequence). CDR3 in DNA: TGTGCCAGCAGCCGACAGTTAGGTCGCGAGCAGTACTTC. Translated: CASSRQLGREQYF.

This sequence joins TRBV30 and TRBJ1-1; D is unresolved. The CDR3 runs 12 residues. V lost 0 bases, J lost 7 bases, and 9 bases lay in between. The V gene's germline CDR1 is GTSNPN and CDR2 SVGIG (reference sequence). CDR3 sequence: CAWSVHPGEAFF. Here the CDR3 DNA reads TGTGCCTGGAGTGTACACCCTGGTGAAGCTTTCTTT.

This clone was picked up a small number of times. The chain carries TRBV6-5 and TRBJ2-7; 7 nucleotides align to TRBD1. The CDR3 extends over 15 amino acids. Germline CDR1 MNHEY, CDR2 SVGAGI. V trimming: 2 bases; J trimming: 4 bases; junction bases outside the gene matches: 8. The CDR3 loop is CASSYSRQGAYEQYF. The DNA of the CDR3 is TGTGCCAGCAGTTACAGTCGACAGGGAGCATACGAGCAGTACTTC.

This chain uses TRBV25-1 with TRBJ2-5; D ambiguous. The germline V gene has CDR1 MGHDK and CDR2 SYGVNS. Between the trimmed V and J ends, which lost 4 bases and 1 base, there was a span of 7 bases. This CDR3 contains 13 residues. For the CDR3, the DNA is TGTGCCAGCAGTGGGGCAGTCCAAGAGACCCAGTACTTC. Its protein is CASSGAVQETQYF.

This clone has more than one count but fewer than ten. The chain has TRBV7-8 and TRBJ1-6, with TRBD1 matching 8 bases. The V gene's germline CDR1 is SGHVS and CDR2 FQNEAQ. Trimming removed 5 bases from V and 8 bases from J; junction bases left unmatched: 8. The CDR3 runs 15 residues. The CDR3 loop reads CASSQLDRDYSPLHF. The DNA of the CDR3 is TGTGCCAGCAGCCAATTGGACAGGGACTATTCACCCCTCCACTTT.

This CDR3 is CASSVGLGETQYF. The CDR3 DNA is TGTGCCAGCAGTGTGGGGCTGGGGGAGACCCAGTACTTC. This chain connects TRBV6-4 to TRBJ2-5, with D perhaps TRBD1 (5 bases). CDR1 MRHNA and CDR2 SNTAGT come from the germline V gene. The ends were cut back, 4 bases at V and 5 bases at J, with 11 bases in the middle. The CDR3 contains 13 residues.

The CDR3 loop reads CASLPNRVTGELFF. The CDR3 region has the DNA TGTGCCAGTCTCCCTAACAGGGTCACCGGGGAGCTGTTTTTT. The chain combines TRBV19 with TRBJ2-2; possibly TRBD1 for D (6 bases). Trimming took off 8 bases at V and 4 bases at J, with 14 bases between the two ends. Germline V lookup: CDR1 LNHDA, CDR2 SQIVND (reference sequence). The CDR3 spans 14 residues.

V is TRBV18 and J is TRBJ1-1; maybe TRBD1 (5 bases). CDR3 length: 13 amino acids. With 4 bases removed from V and 6 bases from J, the gap between germline ends came to 12 bases. Germline V gene lookup returns CDR1 KGHSH and CDR2 LQKENI. The CDR3 DNA is TGTGCCAGCTCACGAACCGGGGGGGCTGAAGCTTTCTTT. Its protein is CASSRTGGAEAFF.

V gene TRBV27 combines with J gene TRBJ2-1; 10 bases align to TRBD2. The trim removed 5 bases at V and 3 bases at J, leaving 4 bases unmatched. Germline values: CDR1 MNHEY, CDR2 SMNVEV (reference sequence). This CDR3 has 15 amino acids. The CDR3 bases are TGTGCCAGCAGTCTAGCGGGAGAGCGCTACAATGAGCAGTTCTTC. Encoded protein: CASSLAGERYNEQFF.

The table lists this clone with a few counts. J is TRBJ2-1 and V is TRBV7-3; TRBD2 matches at 12 bases. Per germline, CDR1 SGHTA and CDR2 FQGTGA. Unmatched junction bases numbered 3, after V lost 5 bases and J lost 1 base. CDR3 length: 16 amino acids. CDR3 nucleotides: TGTGCCAGCAGCGCGACTAGCGGGAGTTCCTACAATGAGCAGTTCTTC. This gives the protein CASSATSGSSYNEQFF.

V gene TRBV6-1 combines with J gene TRBJ2-1, with TRBD2 identical over 7 bases. V trimming: 1 base; J trimming: 8 bases; junction bases outside the gene matches: 8. The CDR3 is 15 amino acids. Germline-derived CDR1 and CDR2 are MNHNS and SASEGT. The CDR3 spells CASSEVLAPDDEQFF. For the CDR3, the DNA is TGTGCCAGCAGTGAAGTACTAGCGCCGGACGATGAGCAGTTCTTC.

This clone was counted a few times. This rearrangement joins TRBV5-4 to TRBJ2-2; 7 positions agree with TRBD2. The germline CDR1 and CDR2 sequences are SGHNT and YYREEE (reference sequence). CDR3 size: 16 residues. With 1 base clipped from V and 1 base from J, the junction kept 4 bases outside the gene matches. The CDR3 nucleotides are TGTGCCAGCAGCTTGTTGCGGGAGAGGAACACCGGGGAGCTGTTTTTT. The encoded protein is CASSLLRERNTGELFF. The complete variable domain, with remaining parts taken from reference TRBV5-4 and TRBJ2-2, reads ETGVTQSPTHLIKTRGQQVTLRCSSQSGHNTVSWYQQALGQGPQFIFQYYREEENGRGNFPPRFSGLQFPNYSSELNVNALELDDSALYLCASSLLRERNTGELFFGEGSRLTVL.

This clone counts as medium-sized. CDR3: CASSEETGAGNTEAFF. CDR3 nucleotide sequence: TGTGCCAGCAGTGAAGAAACAGGGGCTGGGAACACTGAAGCTTTCTTT. The chain carries TRBV6-1 and TRBJ1-1; TRBD1 aligns across 7 bases. CDR1 is MNHNS, CDR2 SASEGT, per germline. V was pared by 1 base and J by 1 base, with 6 bases of the junction left unmatched. The CDR3 consists of 16 residues.

This clone has more than one count but fewer than ten. The V and J genes are TRBV5-1 and TRBJ1-3; maybe TRBD1 (6 bases). The CDR3 sequence is 14 residues long. Trimming stripped 4 bases from V and 1 base from J, with 9 bases between. Germline V gene lookup returns CDR1 SGHRS and CDR2 YFSETQ. This CDR3 is CASSPRGSGNTIYF. CDR3 in DNA: TGCGCCAGCAGCCCCAGGGGTTCTGGAAACACCATATATTTT.

This sequence joins TRBV7-6 and TRBJ1-1, with 10 nucleotides matching TRBD1. J was trimmed by 5 bases and V by 1 base; bases with no gene match: 13. The CDR3 contains 18 residues. Per the germline V gene, CDR1 is SGHVS and CDR2 is FNYEAQ. For the CDR3, the DNA is TGTGCCAGCAGCTTAGGGTCGGGACAGGGGAAAGGCTGGACTGAAGCTTTCTTT. Protein product: CASSLGSGQGKGWTEAFF.

This clone has only a few counts. The gene calls are TRBV2 and TRBJ1-2; D might be TRBD1 (6 bases). V lost 6 bases to trimming and J lost 3 bases, with 14 bases between them. From germline, CDR1 is SNHLY and CDR2 FYNNEI. CDR3 length equals 14 residues. The CDR3 reads CASSTGRGDYGYTF. The DNA for the CDR3 is TGTGCCAGCAGCACAGGGAGGGGTGACTATGGCTACACCTTC.

This clone was seen only a few times. This chain uses TRBV2 with TRBJ1-1, with D perhaps matching TRBD1 (5 bases). V was clipped by 8 bases and J by 3 bases, with 13 bases between them. CDR1 is SNHLY, CDR2 FYNNEI, per germline. CDR3 size: 13 residues. CDR3 region: CASGTQGDTEAFF. DNA of the CDR3: TGTGCCAGCGGCACCCAGGGTGACACTGAAGCTTTCTTT.

This clone showed up just a few times. This chain links TRBV7-2 with TRBJ2-5; D is unresolved. Germline V gene lookup returns CDR1 SGHTA and CDR2 FQGNSA. With 5 bases removed from V and 1 base from J, the gap between germline ends came to 11 bases. The CDR3 contains 14 residues. For the CDR3, the DNA is TGTGCCAGCAGCCTCCCCCCGTCCCAAGAGACCCAGTACTTC. Its translation is CASSLPPSQETQYF. The full variable domain, rest sourced from reference TRBV7-2 and TRBJ2-5, is GAGVSQSPSNKVTEKGKDVELRCDPISGHTALYWYRQSLGQGLEFLIYFQGNSAPDKSGLPSDRFSAERTGGSVSTLTIQRTQQEDSAVYLCASSLPPSQETQYFGPGTRLLVL.

This clone was counted only a few times. The genes are TRBV6-5 and TRBJ1-6; no clear D. The CDR3 totals 16 residues. The ends were cut back, 0 bases at V and 10 bases at J, with 16 bases in the middle. The V gene's germline CDR1 is MNHEY and CDR2 SVGAGI. The CDR3 sequence: CASSYSMHRGGSPLHF. The DNA of the CDR3 is TGTGCCAGCAGTTACTCGATGCATCGCGGCGGATCACCCCTCCACTTT.

By share, this clone ranks as medium-sized. The chain is built from TRBV27 and TRBJ2-7, with D tentatively TRBD1 (5 bases). This CDR3 has 13 residues. Trimming pared 1 base from V and 3 bases from J, leaving 7 bases between. Germline V gives CDR1 MNHEY, CDR2 SMNVEV (reference sequence). The chain's CDR3 is CASSLWGSYEQYF. In DNA form, the CDR3 reads TGTGCCAGCAGTTTATGGGGCAGCTACGAGCAGTACTTC.

This clone showed up just a few times. V usage is TRBV9 and J usage is TRBJ1-1; 8 bases are a match to TRBD1. Germline V CDR1 and CDR2: SGDLS, YYNGEE. Germline trimming cut 0 bases from V and 10 bases from J; bases unmatched to any gene: 5. The CDR3 length is 13 residues. The CDR3 DNA sequence: TGTGCCAGCAGCGTAGTAACAGGGGGGCGAGCTTTCTTT. As protein: CASSVVTGGRAFF.

This clone was found a few times. V and J are TRBV9 and TRBJ1-1, with 9 bases lining up with TRBD1. The CDR3 spans 14 residues. Trimming cost V 3 bases and J 6 bases; bases outside gene matches: 6. Germline V gene sequence: CDR1 SGDLS, CDR2 YYNGEE. CDR3 in DNA: TGTGCCAGCAGCGCGGGGGGACAGGGACCTGAAGCTTTCTTT. Encoded protein: CASSAGGQGPEAFF.

The V gene is TRBV19, the J gene TRBJ1-2; no clear D. CDR3 length equals 13 residues. V lost 5 bases and J lost 4, with 11 bases in between. Germline CDR1 LNHDA, CDR2 SQIVND (reference sequence). The CDR3 protein is CASSLAITYGYTF. CDR3 DNA: TGTGCCAGTAGTTTGGCCATTACCTATGGCTACACCTTC.

The V and J genes are TRBV10-3 and TRBJ2-1; D might be TRBD2 (6 bases). Germline CDR1 ENHRY, CDR2 SYGVKD. The V and J ends lost 4 bases and 10 bases respectively, with 17 bases between them. The CDR3 is made up of 14 amino acids. The CDR3 nucleotides are TGTGCCATCAGTGGGGGAGGTATAGGGTGGGAGCAGTTCTTC. Encoded protein: CAISGGGIGWEQFF.

The CDR3 spells CSVGQIANTEAFF. CDR3 DNA sequence: TGCAGCGTTGGACAGATAGCGAACACTGAAGCTTTCTTT. The chain employs TRBV29-1 and TRBJ1-1; a weak D match, TRBD1 (5 bases). CDR1 is SQVTM and CDR2 is ANQGSEA in the germline V gene. Trimming took off 4 bases at V and 1 base at J, with 10 bases between the two ends. This CDR3 comprises 13 residues.

The chain uses TRBV10-2 and TRBJ2-7; TRBD1 matches 8 bases. Trimming cost V 2 bases and J 4 bases; bases outside gene matches: 7. Germline V CDR1 and CDR2: WSHSY, SAAADI. This CDR3 is built from 15 residues. The CDR3 spells CASSERGQGRYEQYF. Here the CDR3 DNA reads TGCGCCAGCAGTGAGCGTGGACAGGGACGGTACGAGCAGTACTTC.